These 10 T cell receptor beta chains were all obtained from the same sample, sequenced in a study of blood T cell repertoires in COVID-19. Data came from immunoSEQ multiplex PCR; TCRdb stores just in-frame clones and leaves some out. This table holds around 100,000 clones, about 90% found once. The sample consisted of peripheral blood. All receptors derive from a human donor in a cohort sampled during active COVID-19.

J is TRBJ2-5 and V is TRBV7-2; the match to TRBD1 covers 9 bases. V dropped 5 bases and J dropped 4; count of bases not matched to a gene: 2. Germline CDR1 and CDR2: SGHTA and FQGNSA. This CDR3 contains 13 residues. The CDR3 loop is CASSPGQGETQYF. The CDR3 DNA sequence: TGTGCCAGCAGCCCGGGACAGGGAGAGACCCAGTACTTC.

The rearrangement joins TRBV6-6 to TRBJ1-5; 8 nucleotides agree with TRBD1. Germline CDR1 and CDR2: MNHNY and SVGAGI (reference sequence). Trimming took 5 bases from V and 0 from J; bases not matched to a gene: 9. The CDR3 runs to 17 residues. This CDR3 reads CASSRTQGATSNQPQHF. As DNA, the CDR3 is TGTGCCAGCAGTCGGACTCAGGGGGCAACTAGCAATCAGCCCCAGCATTTT.

CDR3 loop: CASTIMGGQAGHEQYF. The CDR3 coding sequence is TGTGCCAGCACCATAATGGGGGGACAGGCGGGGCACGAGCAGTACTTC. V and J are TRBV5-5 and TRBJ2-7; 8 bases align to TRBD1. The CDR3 sequence is 16 residues long. Germline CDR1 is SGHKS and CDR2 is YYEKEE (reference sequence). Losses at the gene ends were 6 bases for V and 5 bases for J; bases not matched to a gene: 16.

V is TRBV2 and J is TRBJ1-5; possibly TRBD1 for D (5 bases). The germline V gene has CDR1 SNHLY and CDR2 FYNNEI. The ends were cut back, 7 bases at V and 0 bases at J, with 10 bases in the middle. The CDR3 has 14 residues. The CDR3 region is CASIKDNSNQPQHF. The CDR3 DNA reads as TGTGCCAGCATTAAGGACAATAGCAATCAGCCCCAGCATTTT.

The chain combines TRBV3-1 (or the pseudogene TRBV3-2) with TRBJ1-1, with D perhaps TRBD1 (5 bases). CDR3 length equals 15 residues. Germline V lookup: CDR1 LGHDT, CDR2 YNNKEL (reference sequence). Trimming stripped 0 bases from V and 7 bases from J, with 15 bases between. Written as DNA, the CDR3 is TGTGCCAGCAGCCAAGACCCTGGGGGGAGGAGTGAAGCTTTCTTT. This translates into CASSQDPGGRSEAFF.

This clone has only one observation. The junction departs from germline at one end; a sequencing error may be responsible. The chain is built from TRBV5-6 and TRBJ2-5, with TRBD2 identical over 15 bases. CDR1 is SGHDT, CDR2 YYEEEE, per germline. The CDR3 is 15 amino acids. CDR3 bases: TGTGCCAGCAGGTTGGGACTAGCGGGAGGCCCCACCCAGTACTTC. Translated, it gives CASRLGLAGGPTQYF.

Turning to this clone: At one boundary the junction diverges from the germline segment, which might be a read error. The genes are TRBV7-8 and TRBJ2-4, with 12 bases matching TRBD2. The CDR3 spans 16 residues. Germline CDR1 SGHVS, CDR2 FQNEAQ. The CDR3 region is CASSLAGGLFKNIQYF. CDR3 in DNA: TGTGCCAGCAGCCTAGCGGGAGGGCTATTCAAAAACATTCAGTACTTC.

With respect to this clone: The same CDR3 can be traced to other DNA sequences in this sample. V is TRBV7-9 and J is TRBJ1-6, with D possibly matching TRBD1 (6 bases). Germline V gene sequence: CDR1 SEHNR, CDR2 FQNEAQ (reference sequence). Trimming took 7 bases from V and 9 from J, leaving 16 bases between them. The CDR3 is made up of 14 amino acids. The CDR3 sequence: CASNPQGQGSPLHF. The CDR3, as DNA: TGTGCCAGCAACCCACAGGGACAAGGTTCACCCCTCCACTTT.

This clone is a singleton in its sample. V is TRBV6-5 and J is TRBJ1-1; 7 bases line up with TRBD1. CDR1 and CDR2 (germline): MNHEY, SVGAGI. V was clipped by 5 bases and J by 2 bases; unmatched bases: 8. The CDR3 totals 15 residues. The CDR3 reads CASSQLQGRNTEAFF. The CDR3 DNA reads as TGTGCCAGCAGTCAACTACAGGGGCGCAACACTGAAGCTTTCTTT.

This clone has a handful of counts. This rearrangement joins TRBV7-2 to TRBJ1-3; D might be TRBD1 (5 bases). This CDR3 is 14 amino acids long. CDR1 is SGHTA and CDR2 is FQGNSA in the germline V gene. V lost 2 bases and J 3 bases, leaving 8 bases between the germline ends. CDR3 sequence (DNA): TGTGCCAGCAGCTTAAACAGGATTGGAAACACCATATATTTT. Residues: CASSLNRIGNTIYF.